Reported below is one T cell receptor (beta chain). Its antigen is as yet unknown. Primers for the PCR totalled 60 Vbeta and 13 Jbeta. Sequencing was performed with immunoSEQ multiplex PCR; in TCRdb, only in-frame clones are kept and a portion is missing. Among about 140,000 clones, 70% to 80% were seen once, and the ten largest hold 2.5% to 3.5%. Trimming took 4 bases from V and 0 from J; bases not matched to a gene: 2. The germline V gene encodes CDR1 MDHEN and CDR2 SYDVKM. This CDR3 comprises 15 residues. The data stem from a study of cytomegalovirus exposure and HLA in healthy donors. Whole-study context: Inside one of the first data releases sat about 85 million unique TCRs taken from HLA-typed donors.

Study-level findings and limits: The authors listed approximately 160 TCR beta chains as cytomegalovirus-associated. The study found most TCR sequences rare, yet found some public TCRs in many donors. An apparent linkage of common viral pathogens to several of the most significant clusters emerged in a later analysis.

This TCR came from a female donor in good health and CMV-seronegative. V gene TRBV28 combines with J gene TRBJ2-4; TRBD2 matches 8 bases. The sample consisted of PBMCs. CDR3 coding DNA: TGTGCCAGCAGTTCCCGGGAGGGAGCCAAAAACATTCAGTACTTC. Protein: CASSSREGAKNIQYF.